This T cell receptor beta chain stems from a study of blood T cell repertoires in COVID-19. Study in general: The United States, Italy and Spain provided the acute and convalescent COVID-19 samples. Sample material is recorded as cDNA or gDNA derived from T cells, B-cell-depleted T cells, or PBMCs.

Germline loops: CDR1 GTSNPN, CDR2 SVGIG (reference sequence). The germline V and J ends were trimmed by 5 bases and 2 bases, with 18 bases remaining between them. The CDR3 is 15 amino acids. As originally analysed: Using reference gene primer amplification, nucleated cell counts were estimated. Clones were read by immunoSEQ multiplex PCR, and TCRdb kept only the in-frame ones, dropping some. V and J calls and clone size are copied from that table; D and trimming were computed from the DNA. The data contain about 54,000 clones, over 90% of them seen just once; the ten biggest clones take up around 3.9%.

What was sequenced was peripheral blood. The chain uses TRBV30 and TRBJ1-2; maybe TRBD1 (5 bases). This TCR derives from a middle-aged man with acute or convalescent COVID-19. CDR3 region: CAWSLQGSLNYGYTF. In DNA form, the CDR3 reads TGTGCCTGGTCCCTCCAGGGAAGTCTAAACTATGGCTACACCTTC.